Below, 32 T cell receptor beta chains from the same sample are listed, as sequenced in a study of PD-1 blockade in mismatch repair-deficient tumors. TCRdb's copy holds only in-frame clones and misses some; the assay was immunoSEQ multiplex PCR. The sample shows some 130,000 clones, 88% of them seen only once. Sequences were derived from peripheral blood, sampled 70 to 72 weeks after starting pembrolizumab. The receptors were sampled from an adult with mismatch repair-deficient cancer.

The gene calls are TRBV7-9 and TRBJ2-7; 9 bases agree with TRBD1. Losses at the gene ends were 4 bases for V and 5 bases for J; bases not matched to a gene: 6. The CDR3 is made up of 14 amino acids. Germline assignment: CDR1 SEHNR and CDR2 FQNEAQ (reference sequence). Here the CDR3 DNA reads TGTGCCAGCAGCTCCGGGACAGGGTTTGACGAGCAGTACTTC. This translates into CASSSGTGFDEQYF.

On this clone itself: Because the CDR3 is missing its conserved closing phenylalanine or tryptophan, this is likely a read error. The DNA is left out, because the CDR3 cannot be placed on it with certainty; the CDR3 is given as TCRdb lists it. The chain has TRBV4-1 and TRBJ1-1; TRBD1 is the table's D call, not checked against the DNA. A total of 14 residues make up the CDR3, ends included. From germline, CDR1 is MGHRA and CDR2 YSYEKL. CDR3 sequence reads: CASSEAGGRKGLTL.

This chain uses TRBV14 with TRBJ2-1, with 8 bases matching TRBD2. CDR3 length: 15 residues. The germline V gene encodes CDR1 SGHDN and CDR2 FVKESK. V trimming: 3 bases; J trimming: 8 bases; junction bases outside the gene matches: 9. The CDR3 reads CASSHISGSHYEQFF. The CDR3 DNA reads as TGTGCCAGCAGCCACATCAGCGGGAGTCACTATGAGCAGTTCTTC.

In its sample, this clone was seen once. The chain has TRBV28 and TRBJ2-1; D tentatively reads TRBD1 or TRBD2 (6 bases each). CDR3 length: 16 residues. V dropped 4 bases and J dropped 5 bases, with 18 bases sitting between them. From germline, CDR1 is MDHEN and CDR2 SYDVKM. The CDR3 here is CASSYVRGAPHNEQFF. CDR3 bases: TGTGCCAGCAGTTACGTGAGGGGGGCTCCCCACAATGAGCAGTTCTTC.

This chain links TRBV29-1 with TRBJ2-7; tentatively, D is TRBD2 (5 bases). This CDR3 has 16 residues. Trimming left V 5 bases short and J 2 bases short, with 22 bases between. Germline lookup yields CDR1 SQVTM and CDR2 ANQGSEA. Here the CDR3 reads CSVRFALNSGTYEQYF. CDR3 bases: TGCAGCGTTCGCTTCGCCCTAAATTCGGGGACCTACGAGCAGTACTTC.

This chain links TRBV13 with TRBJ2-7; TRBD1 is a possible D gene (5 bases). The CDR3 spans 17 residues. Germline V gene lookup returns CDR1 PRHDT and CDR2 FYEKMQ (reference sequence). V lost 5 bases and J lost 3, with 23 bases in between. The CDR3 DNA reads as TGTGCCAGCAGCCCCGCCCCCGGAACAGGAGCCGGCTACGAGCAGTACTTC. It specifies CASSPAPGTGAGYEQYF.

This clone was seen a few times. The chain uses TRBV6-6 and TRBJ2-5, with 7 bases fitting TRBD1. J was trimmed by 5 bases and V by 4 bases; bases with no gene match: 7. This CDR3 spans 14 amino acids. The germline V gene encodes CDR1 MNHNY and CDR2 SVGAGI (reference sequence). The CDR3 nucleotides are TGTGCCAGCAGTTTCCACAGGGGTGGGGAGACCCAGTACTTC. Its protein is CASSFHRGGETQYF.

V usage is TRBV11-2 and J usage is TRBJ1-2; possibly TRBD1 for D (6 bases). There are 14 residues in the CDR3. CDR1 SGHAT and CDR2 FQNNGV come from the germline V gene. Trimming stripped 5 bases from V and 10 bases from J, with 20 bases between. CDR3 in DNA: TGTGCCAGCAGCGCCTTAGAGGGGGGGCAGTACTACACCTTC. It specifies CASSALEGGQYYTF. The variable domain in full, with the rest retrieved from reference TRBV11-2 and TRBJ1-2, is EAGVAQSPRYKIIEKRQSVAFWCNPISGHATLYWYQQILGQGPKLLIQFQNNGVVDDSQLPKDRFSAERLKGVDSTLKIQPAKLEDSAVYLCASSALEGGQYYTFGSGTRLTVV.

The chain combines TRBV4-2 with TRBJ2-1, with D tentatively TRBD1 (5 bases). Per the germline V gene, CDR1 is LGHNA and CDR2 is YNFKEQ. This CDR3 has 19 amino acids. Between the trimmed V and J ends, which lost 1 base and 6 bases, there was a span of 25 bases. CDR3 nucleotide sequence: TGTGCCAGCAGCCAAGTTACCGCTCTTAGGGGCGGTTTGTTCAATGAGCAGTTCTTC. This sequence encodes CASSQVTALRGGLFNEQFF.

This sequence joins TRBV27 and TRBJ1-2, with 9 bases fitting TRBD1. CDR3 length: 13 residues. Germline lookup yields CDR1 MNHEY and CDR2 SMNVEV (reference sequence). V dropped 7 bases and J dropped 8; count of bases not matched to a gene: 8. CDR3 DNA: TGTGCCAGCAATAGGACAGGGGAGAGAGGCTACACCTTC. Its protein product is CASNRTGERGYTF.

The genes are TRBV21-1 and TRBJ2-1; the D call in the table, TRBD2, was not verified against the DNA. TRBV21-1 is a known pseudogene. This CDR3 spans 16 amino acids. The chain's CDR3 is CASSPRAGLGRGEQFF. The CDR3 nucleotides read TGTGCCAGCAGCCCCAGGGCAGGACTAGGGAGGGGGGAGCAGTTCTTC.

This chain links TRBV4-1 with TRBJ2-2, with D unresolved. The V end lost 1 base, the J end lost 7 bases, and 7 bases lay between the germline ends. Germline CDR1 is MGHRA and CDR2 is YSYEKL. The CDR3 spans 13 residues. Written as DNA, the CDR3 is TGCGCCAGCAGCCAAGTTGGGAACGGGGAGCTGTTTTTT. Amino acids: CASSQVGNGELFF.

The genes are TRBV6-5 and TRBJ2-2, with 7 bases lining up with TRBD2. V was pared by 6 bases and J by 0 bases, with 4 bases of the junction left unmatched. There are 15 residues in the CDR3. From germline, CDR1 is MNHEY and CDR2 SVGAGI. For the CDR3, the DNA is TGTGCCAGCAGCCGTCTAGCGGCGAACACCGGGGAGCTGTTTTTT. Translated: CASSRLAANTGELFF.

The CDR3 loop reads CAWKTPGGTQYF. Written as DNA, the CDR3 is TGTGCCTGGAAAACTCCAGGGGGGACCCAGTACTTC. This sequence joins TRBV30 and TRBJ2-5; 7 bases align to TRBD1. In germline, CDR1 is GTSNPN, CDR2 SVGIG (reference sequence). This CDR3 comprises 12 residues. V lost 4 bases, J lost 7 bases, and 6 bases stayed unmatched. The full variable domain, in which reference TRBV30 and TRBJ2-5 provide the parts outside the CDR3, is SQTIHQWPATLVQPVGSPLSLECTVEGTSNPNLYWYRQAAGRGLQLLFYSVGIGQISSEVPQNLSASRPQDRQFILSSKKLLLSDSGFYLCAWKTPGGTQYFGPGTRLLVL.

The chain has TRBV6-5 and TRBJ2-5, with 7 bases identical to TRBD1. Germline V gene lookup returns CDR1 MNHEY and CDR2 SVGAGI. J was trimmed by 5 bases and V by 5 bases; bases with no gene match: 5. The CDR3 is 13 residues long. CDR3 loop: CASSTGTDETQYF. CDR3 coding DNA: TGTGCCAGCAGTACAGGGACAGATGAGACCCAGTACTTC.

The chain joins TRBV4-3 to TRBJ1-2; 11 bases match TRBD1. Germline values: CDR1 LGHNA, CDR2 YSLEER. Trimming took 4 bases from V and 5 from J; bases not matched to a gene: 12. The CDR3 length is 17 residues. The CDR3 region is CASSPGTGGGRSYGYTF. The CDR3 DNA reads as TGCGCCAGCAGCCCTGGGACAGGGGGTGGACGATCGTATGGCTACACCTTC.

The chain couples TRBV29-1 to TRBJ2-5, with 9 bases lining up with TRBD1. Trimming cost V 6 bases and J 5 bases; bases outside gene matches: 7. CDR3 length: 13 amino acids. CDR1 is SQVTM and CDR2 is ANQGSEA in the germline V gene. CDR3 region: CSVRDRVRETQYF. CDR3 DNA sequence: TGCAGCGTCCGGGACAGGGTCAGGGAGACCCAGTACTTC.

Only one count was recorded for this clone. The V call is TRBV7-9, the J call TRBJ1-1; 10 positions match TRBD1. V trimming: 1 base; J trimming: 1 base; junction bases outside the gene matches: 3. This CDR3 region has 16 residues. Germline CDR1 reads SEHNR; CDR2 reads FQNEAQ (reference sequence). The CDR3 DNA is TGTGCCAGCAGCTTAGGACAGGGGGCTGGGAACACTGAAGCTTTCTTT. This codes for CASSLGQGAGNTEAFF.

This clone was picked up many times. The gene calls are TRBV11-3 and TRBJ1-1, with D perhaps matching TRBD1 (5 bases). The V gene's germline CDR1 is SGHNT and CDR2 YENEEA. The germline V and J ends were trimmed by 7 bases and 8 bases, with 11 bases remaining between them. This CDR3 spans 11 amino acids. CDR3 region: CASNQGGEAFF. The DNA for the CDR3 is TGTGCCAGCAACCAGGGTGGAGAAGCTTTCTTT.

The V gene is TRBV19, the J gene TRBJ2-5, with 10 bases identical to TRBD1. CDR1 is LNHDA and CDR2 is SQIVND in the germline V gene (reference sequence). V trimming: 4 bases; J trimming: 5 bases; junction bases outside the gene matches: 4. The CDR3 spans 14 residues. CDR3 amino acids: CASSTTGGWETQYF. As DNA, the CDR3 is TGTGCCAGTAGTACGACAGGGGGCTGGGAGACCCAGTACTTC.

The chain links TRBV4-2 to TRBJ1-3; no clear D. The CDR3 has 15 residues. The V gene lost 0 bases and the J gene lost 2 bases, with 8 bases spanning the gap. Germline CDR1 reads LGHNA; CDR2 reads YNFKEQ. CDR3 bases: TGTGCCAGCAGCCAAGAGATATCGACTGGAAACACCATATATTTT. As protein: CASSQEISTGNTIYF.

This clone appeared a single time. The chain has TRBV15 and TRBJ2-3; D gene unclear. CDR3 length equals 16 residues. CDR1 is LNHNV and CDR2 is YYDKDF in the germline V gene (reference sequence). Trimming took 4 bases from V and 1 from J, leaving 15 bases between them. CDR3 sequence reads: CATSIRPMDGTDTQYF. The DNA for the CDR3 is TGTGCCACCAGCATACGTCCCATGGACGGCACAGATACGCAGTATTTT.

The V gene is TRBV6-1, the J gene TRBJ1-5; TRBD1 might be the D (6 bases). Germline CDR1 reads MNHNS; CDR2 reads SASEGT. V lost 4 bases, J lost 2 bases, and 6 bases lay in between. This CDR3 has 13 residues. The chain's CDR3 is CASSGTGNQPQHF. In nucleotides, the CDR3 is TGTGCCAGCAGTGGGACAGGCAATCAGCCCCAGCATTTT.

V usage is TRBV28 and J usage is TRBJ2-1, with D tentatively TRBD2 (5 bases). The V end was cut by 6 bases, the J end by 8 bases, with 17 bases between. Germline V gene sequence: CDR1 MDHEN, CDR2 SYDVKM. This CDR3 spans 14 amino acids. CDR3 nucleotide sequence: TGTGCCAGCAGCCCGGAGGTAACCGCCGATGAGCAGTTCTTC. This sequence encodes CASSPEVTADEQFF.

This sequence joins TRBV5-4 and TRBJ2-7; tentatively, D is TRBD1 (6 bases). Germline V lookup: CDR1 SGHNT, CDR2 YYREEE (reference sequence). V was cut by 1 base and J by 4 bases, with 15 bases left in between. The CDR3 extends over 15 amino acids. The CDR3 sequence: CASSLSRQGLYEQYF. Here the CDR3 DNA reads TGTGCCAGCAGCTTGTCCCGCCAGGGGCTATACGAGCAGTACTTC.

The chain uses TRBV2 and TRBJ1-1, with unresolved D. The CDR3 is made up of 14 amino acids. Germline CDR1 is SNHLY and CDR2 is FYNNEI. Between the trimmed V and J ends, which lost 2 bases and 2 bases, there was a span of 9 bases. DNA of the CDR3: TGTGCCAGCAGTGAAACGGGCCATAACACTGAAGCTTTCTTT. Protein: CASSETGHNTEAFF.

The chain joins TRBV7-9 to TRBJ2-1, with D uncertain. Trimming left V 4 bases short and J 0 bases short, with 10 bases between. CDR3 size: 15 residues. Germline V gene sequence: CDR1 SEHNR, CDR2 FQNEAQ (reference sequence). CDR3 DNA: TGTGCCAGCAGCTCCGGGCATAGCTCCTACAATGAGCAGTTCTTC. Translation: CASSSGHSSYNEQFF.

The chain joins TRBV29-1 to TRBJ2-7; 7 positions match TRBD1. Germline-derived CDR1 and CDR2 are SQVTM and ANQGSEA. V lost 4 bases to trimming and J lost 3 bases; unmatched junction nucleotides: 0. The CDR3 extends over 11 amino acids. The CDR3 DNA is TGCAGCGTTGGGGACAGCTACGAGCAGTACTTC. Translation: CSVGDSYEQYF.

J is TRBJ2-5 and V is TRBV9; 9 nucleotides match TRBD2. The CDR3 length is 17 residues. CDR1 is SGDLS and CDR2 is YYNGEE in the germline V gene. V was pared by 4 bases and J by 1 base, with 11 bases of the junction left unmatched. The CDR3 DNA reads as TGTGCCAGCAGCTGGAGGGGGCTAGCGGGAATCCAAGAGACCCAGTACTTC. Amino acid sequence: CASSWRGLAGIQETQYF.

V and J are TRBV20-1 and TRBJ2-7; D perhaps matches TRBD2 (5 bases). Germline CDR1 is DFQATT and CDR2 is SNEGSKA (reference sequence). Trimming left V 1 base short and J 7 bases short, with 5 bases between. CDR3 size: 10 residues. CDR3 coding DNA: TGCAGTGCTAGAGCGGGGGAGCAGTACTTC. Protein: CSARAGEQYF.

This chain links TRBV30 with TRBJ2-5, with 8 nucleotides matching TRBD2. V shed 2 bases, J shed 4 bases, and the junction held 6 bases outside the gene matches. The germline V gene has CDR1 GTSNPN and CDR2 SVGIG (reference sequence). The CDR3 spans 14 residues. CDR3 sequence (DNA): TGTGCCTGGAGTAGTGGTAGCGGGATAGAGACCCAGTACTTC. Its protein product is CAWSSGSGIETQYF.

The V gene is TRBV29-1, the J gene TRBJ2-1, with D hard to call. CDR3 length equals 12 residues. Deletions cut 4 bases from V and 4 bases from J, with 8 bases between. The germline V gene has CDR1 SQVTM and CDR2 ANQGSEA. The CDR3 loop reads CSVGRPYNEQFF. The CDR3 DNA follows: TGCAGCGTTGGGCGGCCATACAATGAGCAGTTCTTC.